These T cell receptor beta chains were read from a single sample in a study of immune heterogeneity within non-small cell lung tumors. TCRdb re-derived calls from the multiplex PCR reads in MiXCR, one entry per CDR3 protein. The table records around 21,000 distinct CDR3 sequences, around 30% of them present only once. Input material: lung tumor tissue. The receptors originated from a man in his forties with non-small cell lung cancer. The CDR3 runs from the conserved cysteine through the conserved F or W. A D gene is named only where the DNA matches it firmly. Expanded clones get a size class; other rows say once, few or many, or leave the size out.

D gene: TRBD2; J gene: TRBJ2-7; V gene: TRBV7-2; clone size: many; CDR3 DNA: TGTGCCAGCAGGGGGGGGACTAGCGCCTCCTACGAGCAGTACTTC; CDR3 protein: CASRGGTSASYEQYF
D gene: .; J gene: TRBJ2-5; V gene: TRBV5-1; clone size: .; CDR3 DNA: TGCGCCAGCAGCTTGGCTTCTAGCACACAGTGGGAGACCCAGTGCTTC; CDR3 protein: CASSLASSTQWETQCF
D gene: TRBD1; J gene: TRBJ2-5; V gene: TRBV30; clone size: few; CDR3 DNA: TGTGCCTGGGGGACAGGGGGTTATGAGACCCAGTACTTC; CDR3 protein: CAWGTGGYETQYF
D gene: .; J gene: TRBJ2-7; V gene: TRBV2; clone size: .; CDR3 DNA: TGTGCCAGCACACAGGTTCAGAACTCGGAGCAGTACTTC; CDR3 protein: CASTQVQNSEQYF
D gene: TRBD2; J gene: TRBJ2-7; V gene: TRBV5-6; clone size: few; CDR3 DNA: TGTGCCAGCAGCTTAACTACCGGGACTAGCCACTACGAGCAGTACTTC; CDR3 protein: CASSLTTGTSHYEQYF
D gene: .; J gene: TRBJ2-7; V gene: TRBV11-2; clone size: many; CDR3 DNA: TGTGCCAGCAGCCGAAGCTCCTACGAGCAGTACTTC; CDR3 protein: CASSRSSYEQYF
D gene: TRBD1; J gene: TRBJ2-7; V gene: TRBV10-3; clone size: many; CDR3 DNA: TGTGCCATCAGAGGGGACAGTCTCTACGAGCAGTACTTC; CDR3 protein: CAIRGDSLYEQYF
D gene: TRBD2; J gene: TRBJ2-1; V gene: TRBV19; clone size: .; CDR3 DNA: TGTGCCAGTAGTATAATGGCGGGAGATGAGCAGTTCTTC; CDR3 protein: CASSIMAGDEQFF
D gene: .; J gene: TRBJ2-7; V gene: TRBV7-9; clone size: .; CDR3 DNA: TGTGCCAGCAGCTTAGGACCAGGTCAGGACTACGAGAAGTACTTC; CDR3 protein: CASSLGPGQDYEKYF
D gene: .; J gene: TRBJ2-3; V gene: TRBV7-9; clone size: .; CDR3 DNA: TGTGCCAGCAGCTTATCGGCAGGGCGGACAGATACGCAGTATTTT; CDR3 protein: CASSLSAGRTDTQYF
D gene: .; J gene: TRBJ1-3; V gene: TRBV7-3; clone size: many; CDR3 DNA: TGTGCCAGCAGCTTCAGGGGTGGAGACACCATATATTTT; CDR3 protein: CASSFRGGDTIYF
D gene: .; J gene: TRBJ1-1; V gene: TRBV6-1; clone size: many; CDR3 DNA: TGTGCCAGCAGCACCCGGACTCAGGCGGCCACTGAAGCTTTCTTT; CDR3 protein: CASSTRTQAATEAFF